This TCR beta chain was identified during a study of blood T cells in healthy people across ages. This clonotype was observed many times. Combining a sample-barcoded 5' primer with a J-beta primer mix, a second PCR ran for roughly 7 to 11 cycles. Using its own MiXCR run on the 5' RACE reads, TCRdb lists one record per CDR3 protein. Of around 900,000 distinct CDR3 sequences in the sample, 29% are singletons; the top ten hold 15% to 20%. The CDR3 has 13 amino acids. V lost 6 bases to trimming and J lost 5 bases; unmatched junction nucleotides: 3. This clonotype originated in a woman over 75 in good health. This chain uses TRBV12-3 or TRBV12-4 with TRBJ1-2; 10 bases are shared with TRBD1. The source material was blood. CDR3 region: CASSRDRGYGYTF. The CDR3 nucleotides read TGTGCCAGCAGCCGGGACAGGGGATATGGCTACACCTTC.